These 5 T cell receptor beta chains were sequenced from one sample in a study of human T cells and chemical hapten exposure. The time point here: patch test 1, 2 weeks after DPC sensitization. Noted treatment: therapeutic diphenylcyclopropenone sensitization with weekly scalp DPC. TCRdb redid the calling of the RACE reads with MiXCR, one entry per CDR3 protein. The sample has tens of thousands of distinct CDR3 sequences; 8% to 11% are singletons. Here the sequenced sample was whole blood, taken in connection with sensitization to the hapten diphenylcyclopropenone (DPC). The receptors were sampled from a man aged 40-50 years with alopecia areata. Some clones in this sample may be carry-over from other donors' samples.

This clonotype was observed a handful of times. The rearrangement links TRBV5-4 to TRBJ2-5; 9 nucleotides agree with TRBD2. V shed 4 bases and J 4 bases; nucleotides not matched to a gene: 5. Germline CDR1 and CDR2: SGHNT and YYREEE (reference sequence). The CDR3 consists of 14 residues. CDR3 residues: CASSPGTSRETQYF. The CDR3 nucleotides read TGTGCCAGCAGCCCCGGGACTAGCCGAGAGACCCAGTACTTC.

The table lists this clonotype with a few counts. V is TRBV6-6 and J is TRBJ1-5, with D possibly TRBD1 on 6 matching bases. CDR1 is MNHNY and CDR2 is SVGAGI in the germline V gene (reference sequence). This CDR3 is 14 amino acids long. Trimming removed 6 bases from V and 0 bases from J, with 9 bases in between. CDR3 sequence reads: CASRQGDSNQPQHF. The CDR3 coding sequence is TGTGCCAGCAGACAGGGAGATAGCAATCAGCCCCAGCATTTT.

The chain carries TRBV6-5 and TRBJ2-7; 7 bases agree with TRBD2. With V trimmed by 6 bases and J by 6 bases, 11 bases remained unmatched. CDR3 length: 14 residues. CDR1 and CDR2 (germline): MNHEY, SVGAGI. CDR3 sequence (DNA): TGTGCCAGCAGATTCGGGAGGACCCGCGGCGAGCAGTACTTC. Translated, it gives CASRFGRTRGEQYF.

The J gene is TRBJ1-5, the V gene TRBV6-2 or TRBV6-3; no clear D gene. CDR1 and CDR2 (germline): MNHEY, SVGEGT. Trimming removed 2 bases at V and 3 bases at J, with 8 bases between. There are 14 residues in the CDR3. The chain's CDR3 is CASSYEVLNQPQHF. CDR3 nucleotide sequence: TGTGCCAGCAGTTACGAGGTCCTCAATCAGCCCCAGCATTTT.

This rearrangement joins TRBV2 to TRBJ1-5; D remains ambiguous. This CDR3 spans 12 amino acids. CDR1 and CDR2 (germline): SNHLY, FYNNEI. V shed 6 bases and J shed 4 bases, with 7 bases lying between them. The CDR3 reads CASRRVNQPQHF. The CDR3 DNA reads as TGTGCCAGCAGGAGGGTTAATCAGCCCCAGCATTTT.